The clone carrying this T cell receptor beta chain was seen a few times. An input of about 0.45 to 1 ug of RNA was subjected to reverse transcription using random hexamers. TCR beta CDR3 was amplified by immunoSEQ covering 54 Vbeta and 13 Jbeta. One entry per CDR3 protein results from TCRdb running MiXCR on the immunoSEQ multiplex PCR reads. The sample records roughly 300,000 distinct CDR3 sequences, 80% to 90% being singletons. After removal of 0 bases from V and 3 bases from J, the junction contained 5 bases not matched to a gene. CDR3 length: 14 residues. The germline V gene has CDR1 DFQATT and CDR2 SNEGSKA (reference sequence). This sample was taken from a study of CD8 T cells in Susac syndrome.

The receptor was derived from a human donor with multiple sclerosis. The chain links TRBV20-1 to TRBJ2-7, with 7 bases aligning to TRBD1. The sample was CD8+ T cells from PBMCs. CDR3 DNA sequence: TGCAGTGCTAGAGATTTGAGACAGGGCTACGAGCAGTACTTC. It codes for CSARDLRQGYEQYF.